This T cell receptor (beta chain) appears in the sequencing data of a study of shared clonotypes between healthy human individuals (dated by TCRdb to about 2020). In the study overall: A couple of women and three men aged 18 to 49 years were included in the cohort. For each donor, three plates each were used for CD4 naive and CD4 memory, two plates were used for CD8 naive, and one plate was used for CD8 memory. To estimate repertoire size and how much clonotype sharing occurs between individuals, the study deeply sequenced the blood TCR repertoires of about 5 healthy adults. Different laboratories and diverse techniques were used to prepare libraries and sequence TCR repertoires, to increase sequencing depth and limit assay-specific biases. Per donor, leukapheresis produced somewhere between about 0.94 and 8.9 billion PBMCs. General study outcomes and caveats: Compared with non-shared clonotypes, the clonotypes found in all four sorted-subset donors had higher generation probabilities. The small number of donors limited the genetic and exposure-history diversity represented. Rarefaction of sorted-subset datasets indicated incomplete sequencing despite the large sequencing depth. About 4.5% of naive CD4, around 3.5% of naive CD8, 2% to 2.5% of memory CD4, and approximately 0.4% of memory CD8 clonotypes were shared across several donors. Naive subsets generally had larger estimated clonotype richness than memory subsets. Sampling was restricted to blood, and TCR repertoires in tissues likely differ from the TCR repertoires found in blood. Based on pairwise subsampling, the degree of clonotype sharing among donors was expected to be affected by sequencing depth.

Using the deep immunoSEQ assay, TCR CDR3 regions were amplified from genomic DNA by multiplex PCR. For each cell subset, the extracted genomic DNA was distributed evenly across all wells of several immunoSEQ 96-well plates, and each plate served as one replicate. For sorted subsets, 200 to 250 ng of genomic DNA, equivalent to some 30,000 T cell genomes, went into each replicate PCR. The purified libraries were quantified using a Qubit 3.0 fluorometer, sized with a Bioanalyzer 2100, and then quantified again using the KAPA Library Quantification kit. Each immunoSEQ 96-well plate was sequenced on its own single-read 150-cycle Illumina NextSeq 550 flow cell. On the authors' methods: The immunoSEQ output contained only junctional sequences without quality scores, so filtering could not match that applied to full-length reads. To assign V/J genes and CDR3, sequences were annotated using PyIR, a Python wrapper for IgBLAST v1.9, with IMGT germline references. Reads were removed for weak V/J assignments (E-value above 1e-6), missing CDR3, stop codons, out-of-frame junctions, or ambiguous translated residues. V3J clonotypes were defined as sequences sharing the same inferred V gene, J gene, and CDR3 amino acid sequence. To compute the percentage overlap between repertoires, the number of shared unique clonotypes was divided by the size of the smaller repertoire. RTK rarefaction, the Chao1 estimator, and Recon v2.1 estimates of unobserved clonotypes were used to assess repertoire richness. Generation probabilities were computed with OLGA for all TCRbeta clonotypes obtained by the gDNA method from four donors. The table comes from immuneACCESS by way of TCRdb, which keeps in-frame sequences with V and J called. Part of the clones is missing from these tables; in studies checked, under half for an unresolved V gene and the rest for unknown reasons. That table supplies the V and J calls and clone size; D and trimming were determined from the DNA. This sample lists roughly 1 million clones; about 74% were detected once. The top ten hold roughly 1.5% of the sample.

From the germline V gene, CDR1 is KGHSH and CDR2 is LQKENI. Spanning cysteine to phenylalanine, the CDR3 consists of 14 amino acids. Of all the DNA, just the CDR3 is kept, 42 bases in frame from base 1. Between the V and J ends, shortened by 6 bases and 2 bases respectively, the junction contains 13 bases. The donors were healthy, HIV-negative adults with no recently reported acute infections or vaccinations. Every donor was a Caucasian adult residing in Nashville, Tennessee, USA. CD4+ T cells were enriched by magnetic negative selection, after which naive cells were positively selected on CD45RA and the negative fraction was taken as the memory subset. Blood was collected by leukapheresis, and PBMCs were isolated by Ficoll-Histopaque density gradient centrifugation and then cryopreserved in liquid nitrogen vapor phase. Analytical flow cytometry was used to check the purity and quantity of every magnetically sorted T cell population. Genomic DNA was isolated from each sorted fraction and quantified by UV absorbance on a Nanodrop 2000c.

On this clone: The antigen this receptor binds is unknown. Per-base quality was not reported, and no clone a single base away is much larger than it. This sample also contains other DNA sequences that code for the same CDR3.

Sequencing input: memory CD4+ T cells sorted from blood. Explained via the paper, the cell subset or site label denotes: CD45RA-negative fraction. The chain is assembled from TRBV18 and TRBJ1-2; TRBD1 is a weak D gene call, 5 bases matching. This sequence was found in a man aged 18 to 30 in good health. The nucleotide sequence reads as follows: TGTGCCAGCTCGCCGGGACGGGGGAACTATGGCTACACCTTC. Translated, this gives CASSPGRGNYGYTF. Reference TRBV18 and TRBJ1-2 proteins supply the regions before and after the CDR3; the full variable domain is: NAGVMQNPRHLVRRRGQEARLRCSPMKGHSHVYWYRQLPEEGLKFMVYLQKENIIDESGMPKERFSAEFPKEGPSILRIQQVVRGDSAAYFCASSPGRGNYGYTFGSGTRLTVV.